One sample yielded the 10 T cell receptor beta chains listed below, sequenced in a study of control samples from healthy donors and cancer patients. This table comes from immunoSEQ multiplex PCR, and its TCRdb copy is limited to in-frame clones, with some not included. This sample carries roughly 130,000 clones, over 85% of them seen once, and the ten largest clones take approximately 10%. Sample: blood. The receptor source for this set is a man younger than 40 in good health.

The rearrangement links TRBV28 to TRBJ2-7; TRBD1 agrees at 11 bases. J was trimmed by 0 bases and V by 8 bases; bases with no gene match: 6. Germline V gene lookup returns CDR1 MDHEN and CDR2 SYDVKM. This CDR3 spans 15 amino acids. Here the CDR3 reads CASSFGTGGSYEQYF. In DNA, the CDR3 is TGTGCCAGCTCATTCGGGACAGGGGGCTCCTACGAGCAGTACTTC.

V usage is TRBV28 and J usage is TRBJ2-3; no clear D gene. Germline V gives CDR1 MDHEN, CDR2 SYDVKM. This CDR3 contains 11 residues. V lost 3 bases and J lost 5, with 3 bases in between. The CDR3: CASSFIDTQYF. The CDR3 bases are TGTGCCAGCAGTTTTATAGATACGCAGTATTTT.

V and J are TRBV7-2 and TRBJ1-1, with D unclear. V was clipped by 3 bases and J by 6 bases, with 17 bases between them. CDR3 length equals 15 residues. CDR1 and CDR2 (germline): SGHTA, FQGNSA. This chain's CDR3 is CASSFRVSGPSEAFF. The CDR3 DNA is TGTGCCAGCAGCTTTAGAGTATCGGGCCCCTCTGAAGCTTTCTTT.

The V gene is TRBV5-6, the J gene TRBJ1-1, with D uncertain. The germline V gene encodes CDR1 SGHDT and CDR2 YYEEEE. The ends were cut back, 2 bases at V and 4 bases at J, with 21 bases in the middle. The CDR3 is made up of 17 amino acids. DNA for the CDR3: TGTGCCAGCAGCTTACGTCCGACGGTGGGTGGTGGCACTGAAGCTTTCTTT. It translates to CASSLRPTVGGGTEAFF.

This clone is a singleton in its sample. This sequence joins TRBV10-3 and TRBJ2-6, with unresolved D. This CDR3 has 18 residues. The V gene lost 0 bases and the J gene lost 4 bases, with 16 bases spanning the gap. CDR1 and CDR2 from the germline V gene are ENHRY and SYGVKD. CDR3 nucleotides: TGTGCCATCAGTGAGTCATTGTCTGATTCAACGGGGGCCAACGTCCTGACTTTC. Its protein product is CAISESLSDSTGANVLTF.

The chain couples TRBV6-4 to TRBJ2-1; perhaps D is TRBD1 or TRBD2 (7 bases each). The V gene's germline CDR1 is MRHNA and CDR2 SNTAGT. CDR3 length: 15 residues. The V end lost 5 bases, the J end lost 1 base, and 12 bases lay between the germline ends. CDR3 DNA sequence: TGTGCCAGCAGTTCAGGGGGGGGATCCTACAATGAGCAGTTCTTC. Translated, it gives CASSSGGGSYNEQFF.

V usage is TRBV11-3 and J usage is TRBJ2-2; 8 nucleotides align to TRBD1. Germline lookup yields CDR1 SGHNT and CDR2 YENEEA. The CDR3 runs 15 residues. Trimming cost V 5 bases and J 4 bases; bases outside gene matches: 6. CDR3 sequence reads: CASSTGQGGTGELFF. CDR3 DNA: TGTGCCAGCAGCACCGGACAGGGAGGCACCGGGGAGCTGTTTTTT.

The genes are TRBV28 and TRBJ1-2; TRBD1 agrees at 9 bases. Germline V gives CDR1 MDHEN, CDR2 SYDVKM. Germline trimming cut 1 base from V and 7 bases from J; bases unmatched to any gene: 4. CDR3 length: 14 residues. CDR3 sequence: CASSLYTGGSGYTF. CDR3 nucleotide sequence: TGTGCCAGCAGTTTATATACAGGGGGCTCTGGCTACACCTTC.

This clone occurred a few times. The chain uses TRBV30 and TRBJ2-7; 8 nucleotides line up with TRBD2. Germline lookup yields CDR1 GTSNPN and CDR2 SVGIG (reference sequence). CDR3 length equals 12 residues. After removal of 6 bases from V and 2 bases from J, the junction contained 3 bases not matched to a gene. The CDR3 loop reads CACWTSTYEQYF. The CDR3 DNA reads TGTGCCTGTTGGACTAGCACCTACGAGCAGTACTTC. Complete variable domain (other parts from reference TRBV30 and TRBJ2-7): SQTIHQWPATLVQPVGSPLSLECTVEGTSNPNLYWYRQAAGRGLQLLFYSVGIGQISSEVPQNLSASRPQDRQFILSSKKLLLSDSGFYLCACWTSTYEQYFGPGTRLTVT.

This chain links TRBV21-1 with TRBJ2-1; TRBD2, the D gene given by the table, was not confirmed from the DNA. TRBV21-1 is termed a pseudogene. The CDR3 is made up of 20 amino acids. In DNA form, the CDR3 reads TGTGCCAGCAGCACAGGGAGGGCGGGAGCGGGTCACTTAACCTACAATGAGCAGTTCTTC. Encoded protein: CASSTGRAGAGHLTYNEQFF.